One sample yielded the 24 T cell receptor beta chains listed below, sequenced in a study of blood T cell repertoires in COVID-19. Clones were sequenced by immunoSEQ multiplex PCR, and TCRdb holds only the in-frame ones, with some missing. The table lists 25,000 to 30,000 clones, approximately 93% of them singletons. Sequencing was performed on peripheral blood. Source of these receptors: a woman in her 70s with COVID-19, enrolled during active disease.

The chain uses TRBV27 and TRBJ1-6, with 10 nucleotides matching TRBD1. The CDR3 sequence is 17 residues long. Unmatched junction bases numbered 9, after V lost 0 bases and J lost 10 bases. CDR1 is MNHEY and CDR2 is SMNVEV in the germline V gene (reference sequence). In DNA form, the CDR3 reads TGTGCCAGCAGTTTATCCCGGGGGACAGGGGTATTCTCACCCCTCCACTTT. Protein: CASSLSRGTGVFSPLHF.

V gene TRBV16 combines with J gene TRBJ1-2, with D perhaps matching TRBD1 (6 bases). Trimming removed 0 bases from V and 6 bases from J, with 23 bases in between. In germline, CDR1 is KGHSY, CDR2 FQNENV. The CDR3 has 18 amino acids. DNA for the CDR3: TGTGCCAGCAGCCAATCCCTCGAAGAGAGGGGGAAGGACAATGGCTACACCTTC. Translation: CASSQSLEERGKDNGYTF.

This rearrangement joins TRBV9 to TRBJ2-1, with 11 bases matching TRBD2. The CDR3 has 16 residues. CDR1 and CDR2 (germline): SGDLS, YYNGEE. J was trimmed by 5 bases and V by 4 bases; bases with no gene match: 8. For the CDR3, the DNA is TGTGCCAGCAGCTCTCGACTAGCGGGAACAGACAATGAGCAGTTCTTC. Amino acids: CASSSRLAGTDNEQFF.

This chain connects TRBV28 to TRBJ1-5; D unresolved. Germline-derived CDR1 and CDR2 are MDHEN and SYDVKM. CDR3 length equals 15 residues. Deletions cut 3 bases from V and 0 bases from J, with 9 bases between. The CDR3 sequence: CASSFTLGSNQPQHF. Here the CDR3 DNA reads TGTGCCAGCAGTTTCACCCTCGGTAGCAATCAGCCCCAGCATTTT.

The chain recombines TRBV7-2 with TRBJ1-3, with D unclear. CDR3 length: 17 amino acids. V was pared by 8 bases and J by 0 bases, with 20 bases between. In germline, CDR1 is SGHTA, CDR2 FQGNSA. The CDR3, as DNA: TGTGCCAGCTCGCGTGGCGGGCCGCCCTCCTCTGGAAACACCATATATTTT. Translated: CASSRGGPPSSGNTIYF.

This clone appeared a single time. This chain uses TRBV19 with TRBJ1-4; 8 bases fit TRBD1. The germline V gene encodes CDR1 LNHDA and CDR2 SQIVND (reference sequence). V shed 6 bases and J 1 base; nucleotides not matched to a gene: 7. This CDR3 has 16 residues. CDR3 region: CASRTTGGGTNEKLFF. The CDR3 DNA reads as TGTGCCAGTAGAACCACAGGGGGAGGAACTAATGAAAAACTGTTTTTT.

The genes are TRBV11-3 and TRBJ1-4, with 9 bases identical to TRBD1. The CDR3 covers 18 residues. Trimming removed 3 bases from V and 0 bases from J; junction bases left unmatched: 8. Germline V gene data show CDR1 as SGHNT and CDR2 as YENEEA. The CDR3 protein is CASSFRDRVLPTNEKLFF. In DNA form, the CDR3 reads TGTGCCAGCAGCTTCCGGGACAGGGTTCTTCCAACTAATGAAAAACTGTTTTTT.

The chain recombines TRBV24-1 with TRBJ2-7; 7 bases match TRBD1. The ends lost 2 bases at V and 1 base at J; junction bases unmatched: 7. The CDR3 sequence is 16 residues long. Looked up from germline, CDR1 is KGHDR and CDR2 is SFDVKD. DNA of the CDR3: TGTGCCACCAGTGATTCCAAGGAGGACAGGTCCTACGAGCAGTACTTC. Its translation: CATSDSKEDRSYEQYF.

This clone was counted a single time. The chain recombines TRBV10-2 with TRBJ2-7; TRBD1 aligns across 9 bases. Germline V gives CDR1 WSHSY, CDR2 SAAADI. Trimming at V came to 10 bases and at J to 5 bases, leaving 12 bases not matched to a gene. This CDR3 has 14 residues. This CDR3 reads CATGSGTGNHEQYF. CDR3 sequence (DNA): TGCGCCACCGGATCCGGGACAGGGAACCACGAGCAGTACTTC.

The J gene is TRBJ1-2, the V gene TRBV18; no reliable D call. V was shortened by 1 base and J by 8 bases, with 14 bases between the two germline ends. Germline lookup yields CDR1 KGHSH and CDR2 LQKENI. There are 14 residues in the CDR3. The CDR3 nucleotides read TGTGCCAGCTCACCACGTGTGACTGAAGACGGCTACACCTTC. It codes for CASSPRVTEDGYTF.

The CDR3 here is CASTISRQFQETQYF. The CDR3 DNA reads TGTGCCAGCACCATATCTCGACAGTTCCAAGAGACCCAGTACTTC. This chain uses TRBV21-1 with TRBJ2-5; TRBD1 reflects the table's D call only, with no check against the DNA. TRBV21-1 is a pseudogene segment. This CDR3 is built from 15 residues.

This chain connects TRBV5-5 to TRBJ2-2, with D maybe TRBD2 (6 bases). V was trimmed by 2 bases and J by 1 base, leaving 12 bases between them. The CDR3 consists of 16 residues. In germline, CDR1 is SGHKS, CDR2 YYEKEE (reference sequence). CDR3 sequence: CASSFGLALNTGELFF. In DNA, the CDR3 is TGTGCCAGCAGCTTTGGTCTAGCGTTGAACACCGGGGAGCTGTTTTTT.

DNA for the CDR3: TGCGCCAGCAGCCCCGGAGGGCAATACCCTTACAATGAGCAGTTCTTC. This sequence encodes CASSPGGQYPYNEQFF. The V and J genes are TRBV4-3 and TRBJ2-1; possible D gene TRBD2, 6 bases. Trimming removed 4 bases from V and 4 bases from J, with 17 bases in between. Per the germline V gene, CDR1 is LGHNA and CDR2 is YSLEER. The CDR3 extends over 16 amino acids.

This sequence joins TRBV28 and TRBJ2-7, with 7 bases identical to TRBD1. Germline CDR1 is MDHEN and CDR2 is SYDVKM. V lost 6 bases to trimming and J lost 7 bases; unmatched junction nucleotides: 12. The CDR3 has 14 amino acids. The CDR3 loop is CASRETGVEREQYF. For the CDR3, the DNA is TGTGCCAGCAGGGAAACAGGGGTAGAGCGGGAGCAGTACTTC.

The rearrangement uses TRBV28 and TRBJ2-7, with D perhaps matching TRBD1 (6 bases). The CDR3 totals 12 residues. CDR1 and CDR2 from the germline V gene are MDHEN and SYDVKM. V lost 9 bases and J lost 3, with 12 bases in between. The DNA for the CDR3 is TGTGCCAGTAGGACAGTAAACTACGAGCAGTACTTC. Its translation is CASRTVNYEQYF.

The genes are TRBV5-1 and TRBJ2-7, with 12 bases that match TRBD1. This CDR3 has 14 residues. V lost 4 bases to trimming and J lost 5 bases; unmatched junction nucleotides: 4. The germline gives CDR1 SGHRS, CDR2 YFSETQ. CDR3 protein: CASSAGTGGHEQYF. The CDR3 nucleotides read TGCGCCAGCAGCGCCGGGACAGGGGGCCACGAGCAGTACTTC.

The rearrangement joins TRBV7-9 to TRBJ1-1; 7 bases are shared with TRBD1. CDR3 length: 16 amino acids. Germline V gene data show CDR1 as SEHNR and CDR2 as FQNEAQ (reference sequence). Germline trimming cut 5 bases from V and 2 bases from J; bases unmatched to any gene: 11. DNA of the CDR3: TGTGCCAGCAGCCCTTTGGGTGACAGGGTTAACACTGAAGCTTTCTTT. Translated: CASSPLGDRVNTEAFF.

This clone was observed once. The rearrangement links TRBV10-3 to TRBJ2-1, with D unresolved. This CDR3 has 12 amino acids. V was trimmed by 6 bases and J by 8 bases, leaving 11 bases between them. From germline, CDR1 is ENHRY and CDR2 SYGVKD. This CDR3 is CAIRGVEDEQFF. CDR3 nucleotides: TGTGCCATCAGAGGCGTAGAGGATGAGCAGTTCTTC.

The rearrangement uses TRBV28 and TRBJ1-5; D not resolved. Germline V lookup: CDR1 MDHEN, CDR2 SYDVKM. The ends were cut back, 6 bases at V and 6 bases at J, with 15 bases in the middle. This CDR3 has 14 residues. In DNA, the CDR3 is TGTGCCAGCAGACACCGGTGGGGAGGTCAGCCCCAGCATTTT. Translated: CASRHRWGGQPQHF.

The chain uses TRBV30 and TRBJ1-6; D is unclear. With 2 bases removed from V and 6 bases from J, the gap between germline ends came to 11 bases. The V gene's germline CDR1 is GTSNPN and CDR2 SVGIG (reference sequence). The CDR3 totals 14 residues. CDR3 nucleotide sequence: TGTGCCTGGAGTCGTGGGGAGTCTAATTCACCCCTCCACTTT. Amino acids: CAWSRGESNSPLHF.

The chain is built from TRBV5-1 and TRBJ1-4; 10 bases are shared with TRBD1. This CDR3 is built from 16 residues. The junction had 9 bases not matched to a gene; V was cut back by 4 bases and J by 6 bases. Germline V lookup: CDR1 SGHRS, CDR2 YFSETQ. CDR3 amino acids: CASSPMTGGGDEKLFF. The CDR3, as DNA: TGCGCCAGCAGCCCGATGACAGGGGGCGGAGATGAAAAACTGTTTTTT.

The rearrangement links TRBV11-3 to TRBJ2-7; a possible D gene is TRBD2 (7 bases). Deletions cut 5 bases from V and 2 bases from J, with 13 bases between. Germline V gene lookup returns CDR1 SGHNT and CDR2 YENEEA. The CDR3 spans 14 residues. The CDR3 DNA is TGTGCCAGCAGCCCTGGGGGGGCGGCCTACGAGCAGTACTTC. Amino acid sequence: CASSPGGAAYEQYF.

The J gene is TRBJ2-7, the V gene TRBV7-2, with 11 bases aligning to TRBD2. In germline, CDR1 is SGHTA, CDR2 FQGNSA. The J segment lost 2 bases and the V segment lost 1 base, leaving 4 bases of the junction unmatched. The CDR3 sequence is 16 residues long. The CDR3 DNA follows: TGTGCCAGCAGCTTAGTAGCGGGAGGGGTTACCTACGAGCAGTACTTC. This encodes CASSLVAGGVTYEQYF.

J is TRBJ2-2 and V is TRBV29-1, with TRBD1 matching over 7 bases. CDR3 length: 15 residues. Germline V gene sequence: CDR1 SQVTM, CDR2 ANQGSEA. The junction had 10 bases not matched to a gene; V was cut back by 7 bases and J by 2 bases. For the CDR3, the DNA is TGCAGCGCGGCGGCCGGGACAGATAACACCGGGGAGCTGTTTTTT. The encoded protein is CSAAAGTDNTGELFF.